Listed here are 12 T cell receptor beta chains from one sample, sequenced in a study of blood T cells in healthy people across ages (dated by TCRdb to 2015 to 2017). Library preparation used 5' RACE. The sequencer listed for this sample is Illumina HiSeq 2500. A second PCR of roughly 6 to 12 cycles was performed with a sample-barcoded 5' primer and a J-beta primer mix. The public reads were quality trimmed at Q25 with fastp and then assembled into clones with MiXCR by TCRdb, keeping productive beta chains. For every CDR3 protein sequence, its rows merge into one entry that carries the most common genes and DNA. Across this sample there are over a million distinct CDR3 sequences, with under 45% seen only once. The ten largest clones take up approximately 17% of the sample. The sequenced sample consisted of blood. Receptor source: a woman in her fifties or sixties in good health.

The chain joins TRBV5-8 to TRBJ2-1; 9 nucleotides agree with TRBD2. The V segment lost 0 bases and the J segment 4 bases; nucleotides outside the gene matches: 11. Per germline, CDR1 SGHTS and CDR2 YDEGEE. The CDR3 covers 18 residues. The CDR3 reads CASSLGLAGTSPYNEQFF. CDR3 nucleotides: TGTGCCAGCAGCTTGGGTCTAGCGGGAACTTCGCCGTACAATGAGCAGTTCTTC.

The CDR3 DNA is TGTGCCAGCAGCTTAGGCGGGAGGACCGACAATGAGCAGTTCTTC. It specifies CASSLGGRTDNEQFF. This rearrangement joins TRBV7-2 to TRBJ2-1; 8 nucleotides align to TRBD2. Germline CDR1 reads SGHTA; CDR2 reads FQGNSA. V lost 1 base and J lost 5; bases outside the gene matches: 4. The CDR3 extends over 15 amino acids.

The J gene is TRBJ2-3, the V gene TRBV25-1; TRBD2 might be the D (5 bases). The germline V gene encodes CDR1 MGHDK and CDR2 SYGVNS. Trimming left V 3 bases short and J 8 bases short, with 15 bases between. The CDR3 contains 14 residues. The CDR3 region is CASSDRLGRGTQYF. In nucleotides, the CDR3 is TGTGCCAGCAGTGATCGGTTGGGGAGAGGTACGCAGTATTTT.

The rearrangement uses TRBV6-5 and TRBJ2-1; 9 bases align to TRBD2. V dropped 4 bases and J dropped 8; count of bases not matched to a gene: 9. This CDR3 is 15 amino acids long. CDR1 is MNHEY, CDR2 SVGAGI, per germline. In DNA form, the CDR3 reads TGTGCCAGCAGTTCACCTAGCGGGGCCTCGGATGAGCAGTTCTTC. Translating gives CASSSPSGASDEQFF.

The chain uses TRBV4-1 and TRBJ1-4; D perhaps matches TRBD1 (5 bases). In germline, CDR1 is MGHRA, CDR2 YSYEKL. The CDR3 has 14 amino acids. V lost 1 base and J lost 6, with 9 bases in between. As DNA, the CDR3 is TGCGCCAGCAGCCAAGTAGGGGCAGATGAAAAACTGTTTTTT. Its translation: CASSQVGADEKLFF.

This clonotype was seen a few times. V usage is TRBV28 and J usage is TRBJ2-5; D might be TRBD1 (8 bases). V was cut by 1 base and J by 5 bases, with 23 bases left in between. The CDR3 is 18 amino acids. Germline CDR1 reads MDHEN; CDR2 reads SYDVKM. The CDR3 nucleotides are TGTGCCAGCAGTTTATCCCTCCTGACTAGCAGGGGGCGGGAGACCCAGTACTTC. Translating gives CASSLSLLTSRGRETQYF.

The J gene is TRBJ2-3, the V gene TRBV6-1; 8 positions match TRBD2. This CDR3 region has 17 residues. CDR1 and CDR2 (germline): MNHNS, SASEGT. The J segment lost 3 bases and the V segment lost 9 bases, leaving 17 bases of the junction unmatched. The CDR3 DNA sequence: TGTGCCAGGGCCAGCGGGGGACCTCAAGAATCAACAGATACGCAGTATTTT. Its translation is CARASGGPQESTDTQYF.

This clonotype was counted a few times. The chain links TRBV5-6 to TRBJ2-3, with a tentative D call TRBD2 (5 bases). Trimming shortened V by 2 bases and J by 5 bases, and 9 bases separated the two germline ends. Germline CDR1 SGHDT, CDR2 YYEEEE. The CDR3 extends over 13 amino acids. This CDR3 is CASSFSDEDTQYF. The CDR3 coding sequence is TGTGCCAGCAGCTTTAGCGACGAAGATACGCAGTATTTT.

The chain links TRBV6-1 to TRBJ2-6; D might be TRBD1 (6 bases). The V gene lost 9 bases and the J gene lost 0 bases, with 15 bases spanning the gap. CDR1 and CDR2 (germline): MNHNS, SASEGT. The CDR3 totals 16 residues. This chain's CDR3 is CASRGSSPSGANVLTF. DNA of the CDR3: TGTGCCAGTAGGGGGAGTTCCCCCTCTGGGGCCAACGTCCTGACTTTC.

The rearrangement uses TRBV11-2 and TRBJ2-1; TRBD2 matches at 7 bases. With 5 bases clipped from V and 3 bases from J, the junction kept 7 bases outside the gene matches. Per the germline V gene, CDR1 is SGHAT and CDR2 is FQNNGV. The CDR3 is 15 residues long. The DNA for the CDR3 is TGTGCCAGCAGCCTCGGCGGGAGTTACTACAATGAGCAGTTCTTC. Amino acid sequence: CASSLGGSYYNEQFF.

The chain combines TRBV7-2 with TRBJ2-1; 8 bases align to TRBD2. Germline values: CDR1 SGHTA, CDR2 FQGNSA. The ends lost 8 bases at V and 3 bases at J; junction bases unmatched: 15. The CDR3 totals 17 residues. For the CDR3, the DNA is TGTGCCAGCGGGGTTGGTTTTGGAGCGGGAGTCTACAATGAGCAGTTCTTC. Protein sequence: CASGVGFGAGVYNEQFF.

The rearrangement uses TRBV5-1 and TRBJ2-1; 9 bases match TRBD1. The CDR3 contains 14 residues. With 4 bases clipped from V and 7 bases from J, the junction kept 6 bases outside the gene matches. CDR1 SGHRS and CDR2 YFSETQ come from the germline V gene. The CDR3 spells CASSPRQGVNEQFF. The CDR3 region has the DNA TGCGCCAGCAGCCCACGACAGGGGGTGAATGAGCAGTTCTTC.